This TCR beta chain was documented in a study of blood T cells in healthy people across ages. Study-wide results and limits: Roughly linear age-related decline in beta diversity appeared, significant by age approximately 43.

Germline assignment: CDR1 MNHEY and CDR2 SMNVEV (reference sequence). The CDR3 runs 16 residues. Researchers collected approximately 9.5 milliliters of peripheral blood from every single donor. PBMCs were isolated at a quantity of at least 6 million per sample. The second PCR ran about 6 to 11 cycles with a sample-barcoded 5' primer and J-beta primers. Carrying 12 random nucleotides, a template-switch adaptor labeled each individual cDNA molecule. A single record per CDR3 protein comes from TCRdb applying MiXCR to the 5' RACE reads. The repertoire holds almost 1 million distinct CDR3 sequences, with approximately 50% as singletons. In this sample, this clonotype turned up a few times. Its specificity is unknown. An end of the junction differs from the germline gene, which may be a read error.

This sequence was found in a woman aged 60-75 years in good health. V and J are TRBV27 and TRBJ2-7, with TRBD2 identical over 8 bases. Material: blood. CDR3 sequence: CASSISLAEGLYEQYF. DNA of the CDR3: TGTGCCAGCAGTATATCACTAGCGGAAGGACTCTACGAGCAGTACTTC.